The 18 T cell receptor beta chains reported below all come from one sample, sequenced in a study of shared clonotypes between healthy human individuals. Sequencing was performed with immunoSEQ multiplex PCR; in TCRdb, only in-frame clones are kept and a portion is missing. The sample contains 450,000 to 550,000 clones, around 74% of which appear only once. Material: PBMCs. These receptors were collected from a woman in her forties in good health. Some clones in this sample may be carry-over from other donors' samples.

This clone was recorded only once. The genes are TRBV19 and TRBJ2-3; D is ambiguous. The CDR3 has 13 residues. The V gene lost 4 bases and the J gene lost 2 bases, with 7 bases spanning the gap. Germline CDR1 LNHDA, CDR2 SQIVND (reference sequence). CDR3 nucleotide sequence: TGTGCCAGTAGTACTAGGGACACAGATACGCAGTATTTT. Amino acid sequence: CASSTRDTDTQYF. Full variable domain (rest looked up from reference TRBV19 and TRBJ2-3): DGGITQSPKYLFRKEGQNVTLSCEQNLNHDAMYWYRQDPGQGLRLIYYSQIVNDFQKGDIAEGYSVSREKKESFPLTVTSAQKNPTAFYLCASSTRDTDTQYFGPGTRLTVL.

The chain has TRBV5-1 and TRBJ2-1; no reliable D call. CDR1 is SGHRS and CDR2 is YFSETQ in the germline V gene. Trimming cost V 0 bases and J 14 bases, with 9 bases left between them. This CDR3 spans 11 amino acids. CDR3 nucleotide sequence: TGCGCCAGCAGCTTGGGCCGGTTGGAGTTCTTC. It yields the protein CASSLGRLEFF.

The count of this clone is one. The chain has TRBV11-1 and TRBJ1-2, with D possibly TRBD1 on 5 matching bases. The CDR3 consists of 15 residues. V was pared by 5 bases and J by 4 bases, with 17 bases between. The germline gives CDR1 SGHAT, CDR2 FQDESV (reference sequence). The CDR3 sequence is CASSEDHGATYGYTF. Here the CDR3 DNA reads TGTGCCAGCAGCGAAGACCACGGGGCGACCTATGGCTACACCTTC.

The chain has TRBV7-9 and TRBJ2-7; TRBD1 agrees at 9 bases. This CDR3 contains 14 residues. The ends lost 6 bases at V and 2 bases at J; junction bases unmatched: 5. Germline CDR1 SEHNR, CDR2 FQNEAQ (reference sequence). The CDR3 protein is CASRPGTGPYEQYF. The CDR3 DNA is TGTGCCAGCAGACCCGGGACAGGGCCCTACGAGCAGTACTTC.

The chain is built from TRBV5-1 and TRBJ2-1; 7 nucleotides align to TRBD2. J lost 8 bases, V lost 3 bases, and 2 bases had no gene match. The CDR3 totals 12 residues. Germline assignment: CDR1 SGHRS and CDR2 YFSETQ. The CDR3 region has the DNA TGCGCCAGCAGCTGGGCGGGGGATGAGCAGTTCTTC. This gives the protein CASSWAGDEQFF.

In this sample, this clone turned up many times. This chain connects TRBV7-2 to TRBJ1-2; D is uncertain. Germline CDR1 and CDR2: SGHTA and FQGNSA. The CDR3 consists of 14 residues. V was cut by 2 bases and J by 3 bases, with 10 bases left in between. The DNA of the CDR3 is TGTGCCAGCAGCTTAACACCTCCTGACTATGGCTACACCTTC. This sequence encodes CASSLTPPDYGYTF.

V and J are TRBV7-3 and TRBJ2-2; 11 positions agree with TRBD1. CDR1 SGHTA and CDR2 FQGTGA come from the germline V gene. The V segment lost 6 bases and the J segment 5 bases; nucleotides outside the gene matches: 5. The CDR3 runs 15 residues. CDR3 protein: CASSSGTGGTGELFF. The DNA of the CDR3 is TGTGCCAGCAGTTCCGGGACAGGGGGGACCGGGGAGCTGTTTTTT.

This clone appeared a few times. The chain combines TRBV7-9 with TRBJ1-1, with unresolved D. V was pared by 3 bases and J by 1 base, with 6 bases between. Germline CDR1 reads SEHNR; CDR2 reads FQNEAQ (reference sequence). The CDR3 sequence is 13 residues long. CDR3 sequence: CASSFSQNTEAFF. CDR3 nucleotide sequence: TGTGCCAGCAGCTTTAGTCAGAACACTGAAGCTTTCTTT.

Written as DNA, the CDR3 is TGTGCCAGCAGCTTCGGGAGGAATGGCATTCAGTACTTC. Amino acids: CASSFGRNGIQYF. The chain links TRBV7-3 to TRBJ2-4; TRBD2 matches 7 bases. The CDR3 has 13 residues. The V and J ends lost 3 bases and 9 bases, in that order; junction bases with no gene match: 5. Per the germline V gene, CDR1 is SGHTA and CDR2 is FQGTGA.

The chain is built from TRBV28 and TRBJ1-2; D remains unclear. Looked up from germline, CDR1 is MDHEN and CDR2 is SYDVKM. V lost 3 bases and J lost 2, with 4 bases in between. This CDR3 has 12 residues. The CDR3 DNA is TGTGCCAGCAGTTTGTGGAACTATGGCTACACCTTC. This codes for CASSLWNYGYTF.

As DNA, the CDR3 is TGCAGCGTTGAAGGCACTACTCCCTACGAGCAGTACTTC. Its translation is CSVEGTTPYEQYF. The chain uses TRBV29-1 and TRBJ2-5; no definite D call. The last part of the DNA fits TRBJ2-7 better; the J call may be wrong. Germline V gives CDR1 SQVTM, CDR2 ANQGSEA. The CDR3 sequence is 13 residues long.

The J gene is TRBJ2-2, the V gene TRBV7-3, with TRBD1 identical over 7 bases. Germline lookup yields CDR1 SGHTA and CDR2 FQGTGA. The CDR3 covers 16 residues. V dropped 1 base and J dropped 1; count of bases not matched to a gene: 3. In DNA form, the CDR3 reads TGTGCCAGCAGCTTAATGGGACAGAAGAACACCGGGGAGCTGTTTTTT. Protein product: CASSLMGQKNTGELFF.

V and J are TRBV15 and TRBJ1-1; TRBD1 agrees at 7 bases. J was trimmed by 1 base and V by 0 bases; bases with no gene match: 8. CDR3 length equals 17 residues. Germline lookup yields CDR1 LNHNV and CDR2 YYDKDF (reference sequence). CDR3 sequence: CATSREGLEGANTEAFF. The CDR3 nucleotides read TGTGCCACCAGCAGAGAGGGCCTCGAGGGGGCGAACACTGAAGCTTTCTTT.

Turning to this clone: Being one base from a much bigger clone, this may be a read error. The rearrangement joins TRBV14 to TRBJ2-5; D is ambiguous. The CDR3 loop spans 12 amino acids. CDR1 and CDR2 from the germline V gene are SGHDN and FVKESK. V lost 4 bases and J lost 5, with 8 bases in between. For the CDR3, the DNA is TGTGCCAGCAGCCGGGGTGGGGAGACCCAGTACTTC. This sequence encodes CASSRGGETQYF.

CDR3 loop: CASSLRSSGNYNEQFF. In DNA, the CDR3 is TGTGCCAGCAGCTTAAGGTCTAGCGGAAACTACAATGAGCAGTTCTTC. This sequence joins TRBV7-3 and TRBJ2-1, with 7 bases that match TRBD2. V lost 1 base, J lost 3 bases, and 6 bases stayed unmatched. From germline, CDR1 is SGHTA and CDR2 FQGTGA. This CDR3 is 16 amino acids long.

This sequence joins TRBV5-1 and TRBJ2-1; weak D call: TRBD2 (6 bases). CDR1 and CDR2 from the germline V gene are SGHRS and YFSETQ. Trimming cost V 3 bases and J 8 bases, with 21 bases left between them. This CDR3 spans 16 amino acids. This chain's CDR3 is CASSYPGLLADDEQFF. CDR3 DNA: TGCGCCAGCAGCTATCCAGGACTACTGGCGGACGATGAGCAGTTCTTC.

The DNA of the CDR3 is TGTGCCAGCAGCTCAATCAACAGGCGCTTGGGGCAGTACTTC. It codes for CASSSINRRLGQYF. This sequence joins TRBV11-2 and TRBJ2-7; D perhaps matches TRBD1 (5 bases). Trimming stripped 4 bases from V and 9 bases from J, with 19 bases between. Germline V gives CDR1 SGHAT, CDR2 FQNNGV. The CDR3 loop spans 14 amino acids.

The CDR3 here is CASSFEVRGAFF. In DNA, the CDR3 is TGTGCCAGCAGTTTCGAGGTCCGCGGGGCTTTCTTT. The rearrangement joins TRBV28 to TRBJ1-1; D gene uncertain. V was pared by 3 bases and J by 11 bases, with 13 bases between. Germline V gene lookup returns CDR1 MDHEN and CDR2 SYDVKM. There are 12 residues in the CDR3.